This T cell receptor (beta chain) was obtained from a study of blood T cell repertoires in COVID-19 (dated by TCRdb to the early 2020s). About the study as a whole: The collaborator samples originated in the United States, Italy and Spain and spanned the acute and convalescent phases of COVID-19. The prospective study material was composed of cDNA or gDNA derived from T cells, B-cell-depleted T cells, or PBMCs. The dataset comprised deeply sampled blood TCRbeta repertoires from subjects exposed to, actively infected with, or recovered from COVID-19. A freely available public database, intended as a resource for researchers studying the immune response to SARS-CoV-2, is where the repertoires were released. The samples were drawn from the first 160 participants of the ongoing ImmuneRACE study and from some 1,300 subjects provided by 6 global collaborators. Nearly every sample came with metadata listing a de-identified subject ID, COVID-19 status, age in years and sex. Where available, HLA class I and class II types were obtained from metadata supplied by the sample provider rather than from assay-based typing.

Points the paper makes about the study in general: Clinical and demographic metadata were provided uncurated, with the amount varying by source and participant.

The immunoSEQ Assay, a bias-controlled multiplex PCR, was used to amplify TCRbeta CDR3 regions from genomic DNA. Processing in the source paper ran as follows. Within the assay, amplification of reference gene primers was used to estimate how many nucleated cells each sample contained. To quantify the absolute abundance of each unique TCRbeta CDR3 rearrangement, sequence reads were collapsed and filtered. For each sample, productive Simpson clonality was calculated as the square root of Simpson's diversity index across productive rearrangements. TCRdb's version of the immuneACCESS table is confined to in-frame rearrangements and falls short of the full clone set. An unresolved V gene accounts for under half of the shortfall where checked; the remainder is of unknown origin. The D gene and trimming were derived from the DNA, and the V and J assignments and clone size from that table. The sample profile shows 250,000 or so clones; 80% to 85% of them were found once. Together, the top ten hold around 3.6% of the sample.

Germline trimming amounts to 4 bases on V and 5 bases on J, with 17 as the count of junction bases outside the gene matches. Including cysteine and phenylalanine, the CDR3 has 18 amino acids. Only the CDR3 region is kept as DNA, spanning 54 bases read in frame from base 1. Reading the germline V gene gives CDR1 SGHTA and CDR2 FQGNSA. On this clone itself: The clone's antigen remains unknown. No base qualities exist here, and no much larger clone lies one base off it.

Participants in the prospective study were aged roughly 18 to 90 years, lived in about two dozen United States geographic areas, and enrolled through a virtual design. In the prospective study, cohorts were assigned on the basis of participant-reported clinical history obtained from a screening survey and a study questionnaire. ImmuneRACE Cohort 3 recovered participants were defined by two consecutive negative NP/OP PCR tests, healthcare professional clearance, or symptom resolution. Mobile phlebotomists in the prospective study collected whole blood, serum and a nasopharyngeal or oropharyngeal swab from every participant. Additional blood draws and questionnaires over an approximately 2-month period could optionally be provided by prospective study participants. Blood samples from the prospective study were shipped frozen or at room temperature prior to DNA extraction.

This receptor was identified in a man aged 50 or older who had recovered from COVID-19. Here the chain combines TRBV7-2 and TRBJ2-3, with TRBD2 matching 8 junction bases. The sample was PBMCs or T cells enriched from blood (not recorded which). The DNA is as follows: TGTGCCAGCAGCTCACCCACCCGCGGGGGGCGGGGTGTAGATACGCAGTATTTT. This is translated as CASSSPTRGGRGVDTQYF.